This is a list of T cell receptor beta chains from one sample in a study of blood T cell repertoires in COVID-19. Sequencing used immunoSEQ multiplex PCR; TCRdb keeps in-frame clones, though not all of them. The repertoire has around 150,000 clones, 80% to 90% of them found once; the top ten carry less than 3.5%. Sequencing was done on a sample of peripheral blood. The receptors originated from a man in his 70s with acute or convalescent COVID-19. Both conserved end residues are part of each CDR3. A D gene is named only where the DNA matches it firmly. The listing skips clone size in some rows; elsewhere it reads once, few, many or a size class.

j_call: TRBJ1-6
v_call: TRBV2
clone_size: -
d_call: -
cdr3_nt: TGTGCCAGCAGTGACGGCGGCATGACCGTCGGAAAGTCACCCCTCCACTTT
cdr3_aa: CASSDGGMTVGKSPLHF

j_call: TRBJ2-7
v_call: TRBV12-3/TRBV12-4
clone_size: -
d_call: -
cdr3_nt: TGTGCCAGCAGTTCCCTCCACGAGCAGTACTTC
cdr3_aa: CASSSLHEQYF

j_call: TRBJ1-2
v_call: TRBV5-6
clone_size: -
d_call: -
cdr3_nt: TGTGCCAGCAGCCTCCCAGGGAACTCCTATGGCTACACCTTC
cdr3_aa: CASSLPGNSYGYTF

j_call: TRBJ2-1
v_call: TRBV7-3
clone_size: -
d_call: TRBD2
cdr3_nt: TGTGCCAGCAGCTTAACGTTGGTAGCGGGAGCGACCAATGAGCAGTTCTTC
cdr3_aa: CASSLTLVAGATNEQFF

j_call: TRBJ2-7
v_call: TRBV2
clone_size: -
d_call: TRBD2
cdr3_nt: TGTGCCAGCAGTGAAGGTCTAGCGGCTGACGAGCAGTACTTC
cdr3_aa: CASSEGLAADEQYF

j_call: TRBJ2-5
v_call: TRBV24-1
clone_size: -
d_call: TRBD2
cdr3_nt: TGTGCCACCAGTGATTCCATTTCGGGAGGGGGAGAGACCCAGTACTTC
cdr3_aa: CATSDSISGGGETQYF

j_call: TRBJ2-3
v_call: TRBV6-5
clone_size: -
d_call: -
cdr3_nt: TGTGCCAGCAGGGACTGGGCTAATACGCAGTATTTT
cdr3_aa: CASRDWANTQYF

j_call: TRBJ2-5
v_call: TRBV28
clone_size: many
d_call: TRBD1
cdr3_nt: TGTGCCAGCAACACAGGGGTGCAGGAGACCCAGTACTTC
cdr3_aa: CASNTGVQETQYF

j_call: TRBJ2-3
v_call: TRBV7-9
clone_size: -
d_call: TRBD2
cdr3_nt: TGTGCCAGCAGCCGCCAGCGGGAGAGGGTTGCTACGCAGTATTTT
cdr3_aa: CASSRQRERVATQYF

j_call: TRBJ1-5
v_call: TRBV30
clone_size: -
d_call: TRBD1
cdr3_nt: TGTGCCTGGGACAGGGGACAAGACAATCAGCCCCAGCATTTT
cdr3_aa: CAWDRGQDNQPQHF

j_call: TRBJ2-1
v_call: TRBV4-1
clone_size: -
d_call: TRBD2
cdr3_nt: TGCGCCAGCAGCCAAGTCAGCGGGGGCCCCTACAATGAGCAGTTCTTC
cdr3_aa: CASSQVSGGPYNEQFF

j_call: TRBJ2-7
v_call: TRBV19
clone_size: -
d_call: -
cdr3_nt: TGTGCCAGTAGTAGGGACAAAAGCTACGAGCAGTACTTC
cdr3_aa: CASSRDKSYEQYF

j_call: TRBJ1-1
v_call: TRBV5-4
clone_size: once
d_call: TRBD1
cdr3_nt: TGTGCCAGCAGCCTACAGGGGGTGAACACTGAAGCTTTCTTT
cdr3_aa: CASSLQGVNTEAFF

j_call: TRBJ2-1
v_call: TRBV14
clone_size: once
d_call: TRBD2
cdr3_nt: TGTGCCAGCAGCCAAGTAACGGGAGGCTACAATGAGCAGTTCTTC
cdr3_aa: CASSQVTGGYNEQFF

j_call: TRBJ1-1
v_call: TRBV6-5
clone_size: once
d_call: TRBD1
cdr3_nt: TGTGCCAGCAGCCCCCGGACAGGGGGTTTTGCTGAAGCTTTCTTT
cdr3_aa: CASSPRTGGFAEAFF

j_call: TRBJ1-1
v_call: TRBV6-2/TRBV6-3
clone_size: once
d_call: -
cdr3_nt: TGTGCCAGCAGTTACTCCCTGGTAGGGGACACTGAAGCTTTCTTT
cdr3_aa: CASSYSLVGDTEAFF

j_call: TRBJ2-5
v_call: TRBV9
clone_size: -
d_call: -
cdr3_nt: TGTGCCAGCAGCGTAGGGGCAGGGGCCCAAGAGACCCAGTACTTC
cdr3_aa: CASSVGAGAQETQYF

j_call: TRBJ1-2
v_call: TRBV28
clone_size: -
d_call: -
cdr3_nt: TGTGCCAGCAGTTTGGGTCCGGGAGGGGGAGGGAATGGCTACACCTTC
cdr3_aa: CASSLGPGGGGNGYTF

j_call: TRBJ1-4
v_call: TRBV6-5
clone_size: once
d_call: -
cdr3_nt: TGTGCCAGCACTCCCCGAGGCCCAAGGGGCGAAAAACTGTTTTTT
cdr3_aa: CASTPRGPRGEKLFF

j_call: TRBJ2-1
v_call: TRBV24-1
clone_size: -
d_call: -
cdr3_nt: TGTGCCACCAGTGACCCGAAGGGGTATGAGCAGTTCTTC
cdr3_aa: CATSDPKGYEQFF

j_call: TRBJ2-1
v_call: TRBV29-1
clone_size: -
d_call: -
cdr3_nt: TGCAGCGTTGGAGGACACCAGCAGTTCTTC
cdr3_aa: CSVGGHQQFF

j_call: TRBJ1-2
v_call: TRBV9
clone_size: -
d_call: -
cdr3_nt: TGTGCCAGCAGCTCGAGCCTGGGTGGGCTCTATGGCTACACCTTC
cdr3_aa: CASSSSLGGLYGYTF

j_call: TRBJ1-6
v_call: TRBV25-1
clone_size: -
d_call: -
cdr3_nt: TGTGCCAGCAGTTCCTTCGGGGTAGGGAATTCACCCCTCCACTTT
cdr3_aa: CASSSFGVGNSPLHF